Given below is one T cell receptor (beta chain) in context. This clone's antigen is unknown. Within one base of it there is no much larger clone, and no base qualities were kept. RNA was extracted with the RNeasy kit and roughly 0.45 to 1 ug was reverse transcribed using random hexamers. The immunoSEQ multiplex PCR assay, covering 54 Vbeta and 13 Jbeta segments, was used to amplify TCR beta CDR3 regions. To correct PCR amplification bias, a synthetic template baseline was used for both primer optimization and computational correction. As for the original processing: Reads were annotated to V, D and J genes according to IMGT and were analyzed with immunoSEQ Analyzer, with only productive sequences retained. Clonality was calculated as one minus the Shannon entropy normalized by log2 of the number of productive unique sequences. For each patient and control, public and private clones were evaluated within the 100 most prevalent clones. Clones were defined as Susac-specific if absent from the healthy and MS cohorts, from 900 to 1,300 published viral clones and from other ImmuneACCESS disease sequences. Starting from the raw public reads, TCRdb applied fastp trimming at Q25, assembled clones with MiXCR and retained in-frame beta chains. A single entry per CDR3 protein holds the most common genes and DNA from its merged rows. The authors' filters were not applied to this entry. The sample table records roughly 140,000 distinct CDR3 sequences; roughly 95% of these occur just once. Over 0.075% of the sample rests with the top ten.

Peripheral blood CD8+ and CD4+ T cells from healthy donors, Susac syndrome patients and multiple sclerosis patients were profiled by high-throughput TCR beta sequencing. The Susac syndrome patients fulfilled recently defined diagnostic criteria for definite or probable disease. Bulk CD8+ and CD4+ T cells were purified magnetically by negative isolation, whereas CD8+ TEMRA cells were enriched by FACS. Blood was drawn into EDTA tubes, processed within 24 hours, and PBMCs were isolated by density gradient centrifugation. PBMCs intended for TCR sequencing were frozen in liquid nitrogen and were later thawed in a 37 degrees C water bath. Purity of sorted or isolated CD4+, CD8+ and CD8+ TEMRA cells was at least 90%. The sample is drawn from a study of CD8 T cells in Susac syndrome (dated by TCRdb to the late 2010s). With regard to the full study: Among the Susac syndrome patients who were sequenced, clinically active disease was present in six and clinical remission was observed in about eight. At blood withdrawal, Susac syndrome patients were therapy-naive, treated with corticosteroids (with IVIg additionally given to some), or treated with IVIg alone. The study used repertoire sequencing to test whether antigen drove CD8+ T cell activation and differentiation in Susac syndrome.

General conclusions and limits of the study: In patients with Susac syndrome, the CD4+ T cell repertoire showed no detectable clonal expansion. The TCR sequencing and HLA analysis was acknowledged to have included a relatively small number of individuals.

The clonotype comes from a human donor with Susac syndrome. The specimen was CD4+ T cells from PBMCs.

The CDR3 region reads CASSDSGPWGYTF. The nucleotides are TGTGCCAGCAGTGATTCCGGCCCCTGGGGCTACACCTTC. This chain joins TRBV25-1 to TRBJ1-2; too little of a D gene remains to name it. At the junction V is shortened by 3 bases and J by 8 bases, with 13 bases in between. Per the germline V gene, MGHDK is the CDR1 and SYGVNS is the CDR2. Including the terminal cysteine and phenylalanine, the CDR3 comprises 13 residues. The read is trimmed to its CDR3 DNA, 39 bases read in frame from base 1.